These T cell receptor beta chains were read from a single sample in a study of vaccination and CD4 T cells after COVID-19. MiXCR, run by TCRdb on the PCR reads, gives a single entry per CDR3 protein. The sample yields 12,000 or so distinct CDR3 sequences, approximately 60% seen once. These receptors' targets are unknown. Sequencing was performed on CD4+ T cells from blood, cultured in vitro. These receptors were collected from a human donor who had recovered from COVID-19. The CDR3 runs from the conserved cysteine through the conserved F or W. A D gene is named only where the DNA matches it firmly. Clone sizes are given selectively: once, few, many, or a class where the clone is expanded.

v_gene	d_gene	j_gene	abundance	CDR3nt	CDR3aa
TRBV7-3	-	TRBJ2-5	few	TGTGCCAGCAGCTTAATAGCCCAAGAGACCCAGTACTTC	CASSLIAQETQYF
TRBV6-1	TRBD1	TRBJ2-3	few	TGTGCCAGCACCGCACGGACAGGCACAGGGCCAGATACGCAGTATTTT	CASTARTGTGPDTQYF
TRBV19	TRBD1	TRBJ2-5	-	TGTGCCAGTAGTCTGGACAGGGAAGAGACCCAGTACTTC	CASSLDREETQYF
TRBV2	-	TRBJ1-1	few	TGTGCCAGCATCCTCCGGGGGACCACTGAAGCTTTCTTT	CASILRGTTEAFF
TRBV28	-	TRBJ2-3	once	TGTGCCAGCACAGCAGCCACAGATACGCAGTATTTT	CASTAATDTQYF
TRBV30	-	TRBJ2-7	-	TGTGCCTGGAGTCGCGGGACTGGATCCTACGAGCAGTACTTC	CAWSRGTGSYEQYF
TRBV2	-	TRBJ2-3	-	TGTGCCAGCCAAGATGCATTCACAGATACGCAGTATTTT	CASQDAFTDTQYF
TRBV19	-	TRBJ1-3	-	TGTGCCAGTATCACCGCAGGGTCGCGAAACACCATATATTTT	CASITAGSRNTIYF
TRBV11-2	-	TRBJ2-2	few	TGTGCCAGCAGCCAAGCGGTGGAGCTGTTTTTT	CASSQAVELFF
TRBV11-3	-	TRBJ2-7	-	TGTGCCAGCAGCGGCGACTACCCCTACGAGCAGTACTTC	CASSGDYPYEQYF
TRBV7-3	TRBD2	TRBJ2-1	-	TGTGCCAGCAGCTCCAAGGCGGGAGGCCGGGGCAATGAGCAGTTCTTC	CASSSKAGGRGNEQFF
TRBV27	-	TRBJ2-1	few	TGTGCCAGCAGACCCTTAGCGCACGGGGCCGATGAGCAGTTCTTC	CASRPLAHGADEQFF
TRBV6-1	-	TRBJ1-3	once	TGTGCCAGCAGTCCCGGGAGGATCATATCTGGAAACACCATATATTTT	CASSPGRIISGNTIYF
TRBV7-2	TRBD2	TRBJ2-2	-	TGTGCCAGCACCCGACTAGCGGGGCCACCCGGGGAGCTGTTTTTT	CASTRLAGPPGELFF
TRBV6-1	-	TRBJ1-6	few	TGTGCCAGCAGTACGCTGGTCGGCCCGGGAGATTCACCCCTCCACTTT	CASSTLVGPGDSPLHF
TRBV4-2	TRBD2	TRBJ2-1	-	TGTGCCAGCAGCCAAAAACTGGGCGGGAGCCGCTACAATGAGCAGTTCTTC	CASSQKLGGSRYNEQFF
TRBV7-9	TRBD2	TRBJ2-1	-	TGTGCCAGCAGCCCGATAGCGGGAGTCTTGGATGAGCAGTTCTTC	CASSPIAGVLDEQFF
TRBV10-3	TRBD1	TRBJ1-6	-	TGTGCCATCAGTGAGTCAGGGGGCGGTTCACCCCTCCACTTT	CAISESGGGSPLHF
TRBV6-1	TRBD2	TRBJ2-3	-	TGTGCCAGCAGTGACCTAGCGGGAGGGCCAGATACGCAGTATTTT	CASSDLAGGPDTQYF
TRBV19	-	TRBJ1-5	-	TGTGCCAGTAGGGCCCAGGGACCTCAGCCCCAGCATTTT	CASRAQGPQPQHF
TRBV15	-	TRBJ1-2	-	TGTGCCACCAGCAGAGATTTAGGAGGGGATGGCTACACCTTC	CATSRDLGGDGYTF
TRBV9	TRBD2	TRBJ2-7	-	TGTGCCAGCAGCGTAGACCGGGAGGATGAGCAGTACTTC	CASSVDREDEQYF
TRBV28	TRBD2	TRBJ2-7	-	TGTGCCAGCAGCTATCATAGCGGGAGAAACGAGCAGTACTTC	CASSYHSGRNEQYF
TRBV2	-	TRBJ1-5	-	TGTGCCAGCAGCCGGGACACTAATCAGCCCCAGCATTTT	CASSRDTNQPQHF
TRBV6-1	TRBD2	TRBJ2-3	-	TGTACCAGCCTTCGACTAGCGGGACTGAGCACAGATACGCAGTATTTT	CTSLRLAGLSTDTQYF
TRBV7-2	TRBD2	TRBJ2-5	few	TGTGCCAGCAGCTTAACTAGCGGGAGTCAAGAGACCCAGTACTTC	CASSLTSGSQETQYF
TRBV6-1	-	TRBJ2-2	-	TGTGCCAGCGTCCGGACGGACACCGGGGAGCTGTTTTTT	CASVRTDTGELFF
TRBV7-9	TRBD2	TRBJ2-2	few	TGTGCCAGCAGCCCGACTAGCGGGAGATTCGCGAACACCGGGGAGCTGTTTTTT	CASSPTSGRFANTGELFF
TRBV7-8	-	TRBJ1-5	-	TGTGCCAGCAGCAACAGGGAGAAAGGCAATCAGCCCCAGCATTTT	CASSNREKGNQPQHF